This is a list of T cell receptor beta chains from one sample in a study of T cells of healthy individuals. Each CDR3 protein is one row after TCRdb ran MiXCR on the 5' RACE reads. The sample includes 95,000 to 100,000 distinct CDR3 sequences, under 20% of them seen just once. Every receptor here comes from a human donor in good health. CDR3s include the opening cysteine and the closing phenylalanine or tryptophan. The order of the fields is V gene, clone size, J gene, CDR3 length, D gene, CDR3 DNA, CDR3 protein. A D gene is named only where the DNA matches it firmly. Size values are once, few and many counts, or a class for expanded clones, and some rows have none.

V: TRBV7-3; size: -; J: TRBJ1-2; length: 15; D: TRBD1; DNA: TGTGCCAGCAGCTTCACAGGGGGACAAGCCTATGGCTACACCTTC; CDR3: CASSFTGGQAYGYTF
V: TRBV5-1; size: few; J: TRBJ2-3; length: 15; D: TRBD2; DNA: TGCGCCAGCAGCCTGGATGTAGCGGGGGAGGATACGCAGTATTTT; CDR3: CASSLDVAGEDTQYF
V: TRBV7-9; size: -; J: TRBJ2-2; length: 14; D: -; DNA: TGTGCCAGCAGCCCTCGGGCGAACACCGGGGAGCTGTTTTTT; CDR3: CASSPRANTGELFF
V: TRBV4-3; size: -; J: TRBJ2-5; length: 17; D: TRBD2; DNA: TGCGCCAGCAGCCAAGGAGTAGCGGGGGGGCCAGGGGAGACCCAGTACTTC; CDR3: CASSQGVAGGPGETQYF
V: TRBV7-8; size: -; J: TRBJ2-5; length: 16; D: TRBD2; DNA: TGTGCCAGCAGCTTAGCGGGGGGGACTAGCAGGGAGACCCAGTACTTC; CDR3: CASSLAGGTSRETQYF
V: TRBV6-5; size: -; J: TRBJ2-1; length: 14; D: TRBD2; DNA: TGTGCCAGCAAGAGCGGGATCGCCTACAATGAGCAGTTCTTC; CDR3: CASKSGIAYNEQFF
V: TRBV20-1; size: few; J: TRBJ2-3; length: 12; D: -; DNA: TGCAGTGTCAAGCCAGGTGGAGATACGCAGTATTTT; CDR3: CSVKPGGDTQYF
V: TRBV2; size: -; J: TRBJ1-6; length: 15; D: TRBD1; DNA: TGTGCCAGCAGTCCGGACAGGGCCTATAATTCACCCCTCCACTTT; CDR3: CASSPDRAYNSPLHF
V: TRBV11-2; size: -; J: TRBJ2-7; length: 12; D: -; DNA: TGTGCCAGCAGCTTAGCAGCTTACGAGCAGTACTTC; CDR3: CASSLAAYEQYF
V: TRBV6-5; size: -; J: TRBJ2-7; length: 15; D: -; DNA: TGTGCCAGCAAAGGAGGGGCGGCCGGACAAGGCGAGCAGTACTTC; CDR3: CASKGGAAGQGEQYF
V: TRBV20-1; size: -; J: TRBJ2-5; length: 15; D: -; DNA: TGCAGTGCCCCGAGGACGGAGCGAGAACAAGAGACCCAGTACTTC; CDR3: CSAPRTEREQETQYF
V: TRBV20-1; size: -; J: TRBJ2-4; length: 13; D: -; DNA: TGCAGTGCTCAATCAGACAGACAAAACATTCAGTACTTC; CDR3: CSAQSDRQNIQYF
V: TRBV18; size: -; J: TRBJ1-4; length: 13; D: -; DNA: TGTGCCAGCTCACCACGCAGGGATGAAAAACTGTTTTTT; CDR3: CASSPRRDEKLFF
V: TRBV12-3/TRBV12-4; size: -; J: TRBJ2-4; length: 13; D: -; DNA: TGTGCCAGCTCGGGTCTTCGGGGGGCCATTCAGTACTTC; CDR3: CASSGLRGAIQYF
V: TRBV24-1; size: few; J: TRBJ2-4; length: 15; D: TRBD1; DNA: TGTGCCACCAGTGACCAGCGACAGGGTCGAAACATTCAGTACTTC; CDR3: CATSDQRQGRNIQYF
V: TRBV7-3; size: few; J: TRBJ2-7; length: 13; D: TRBD1; DNA: TGTGCCAGCAGCTTAAAGACAGGGCACGAGCAGTACTTC; CDR3: CASSLKTGHEQYF
V: TRBV18; size: many; J: TRBJ1-6; length: 18; D: -; DNA: TGTGCCAGCTCTCCCAAAAGACCCCGAGGAGCTTATAATTCACCCCTCCACTTT; CDR3: CASSPKRPRGAYNSPLHF
V: TRBV4-1; size: many; J: TRBJ1-1; length: 17; D: TRBD1; DNA: TGCGCCAGCAGCCATTCTCCACAGGGGACAATGAACACTGAAGCTTTCTTT; CDR3: CASSHSPQGTMNTEAFF
V: TRBV18; size: many; J: TRBJ1-2; length: 13; D: TRBD1; DNA: TGTGCCAGCTCACCACAGGGGGCTTATGGCTACACCTTC; CDR3: CASSPQGAYGYTF
V: TRBV27; size: -; J: TRBJ2-3; length: 14; D: TRBD2; DNA: TGTGCCAGCAGTTCTAGCGGGAGAGCAGATACGCAGTATTTT; CDR3: CASSSSGRADTQYF
V: TRBV20-1; size: -; J: TRBJ2-7; length: 14; D: TRBD2; DNA: TGCAGTGCTAAGACTAGCGGGAGTTCCTACGAGCAGTACTTC; CDR3: CSAKTSGSSYEQYF
V: TRBV2; size: -; J: TRBJ2-1; length: 13; D: -; DNA: TGTGCCAGCAGGCTCACTAACTACAATGAGCAGTTCTTC; CDR3: CASRLTNYNEQFF
V: TRBV12-3/TRBV12-4; size: many; J: TRBJ2-3; length: 13; D: -; DNA: TGTGCCAGCAGTTGGGACCTCACAGATACGCAGTATTTT; CDR3: CASSWDLTDTQYF
V: TRBV28; size: once; J: TRBJ2-4; length: 18; D: TRBD1; DNA: TGTGCCAGCAGTTCTCGGTTTACAGGGGGATGGGCCAAAAACATTCAGTACTTC; CDR3: CASSSRFTGGWAKNIQYF
V: TRBV15; size: -; J: TRBJ1-4; length: 14; D: -; DNA: TGTGCCACCAGCGCCGGGCCGCTTGGTGAAAAACTGTTTTTT; CDR3: CATSAGPLGEKLFF
V: TRBV5-1; size: -; J: TRBJ2-2; length: 15; D: -; DNA: TGCGCCAGCAGCTTGGTAGTAGGTGACACCGGGGAGCTGTTTTTT; CDR3: CASSLVVGDTGELFF
V: TRBV9; size: many; J: TRBJ2-5; length: 15; D: -; DNA: TGTGCCAGCAGTGGGGGACGGACGGTCCAAGAGACCCAGTACTTC; CDR3: CASSGGRTVQETQYF
V: TRBV6-2/TRBV6-3; size: -; J: TRBJ2-7; length: 14; D: -; DNA: TGTGCCAGCAGTTCACCGGGCTGGTCCTACGAGCAGTACTTC; CDR3: CASSSPGWSYEQYF
V: TRBV12-3/TRBV12-4; size: few; J: TRBJ1-2; length: 15; D: -; DNA: TGTGCCAGCAGTTTTGGTCGTCGGCTAATCTATGGCTACACCTTC; CDR3: CASSFGRRLIYGYTF
V: TRBV4-3; size: -; J: TRBJ2-1; length: 13; D: -; DNA: TGCGCCAGCAGCCAAGAAACGGGCTCTTTGGGGTTCTTC; CDR3: CASSQETGSLGFF
V: TRBV6-1; size: many; J: TRBJ2-3; length: 15; D: -; DNA: TGTGCCAGCAGAGGACAACCTTCGGGCACAGATACGCAGTATTTT; CDR3: CASRGQPSGTDTQYF
V: TRBV7-8; size: many; J: TRBJ2-3; length: 16; D: TRBD2; DNA: TGTGCCAGCAGCCAGAACCTTCGGACTAGCGGATATACGCAGTATTTT; CDR3: CASSQNLRTSGYTQYF
V: TRBV6-2/TRBV6-3; size: -; J: TRBJ1-5; length: 15; D: -; DNA: TGTGCCAGCAGTTACGTGGGCAGGTCAGGTCAGCCCCAGCATTTT; CDR3: CASSYVGRSGQPQHF
V: TRBV29-1; size: many; J: TRBJ2-4; length: 13; D: -; DNA: TGCAGCGTTGAAGTAGGGGGGGAAAACATTCAGTACTTC; CDR3: CSVEVGGENIQYF
V: TRBV15; size: few; J: TRBJ1-2; length: 18; D: -; DNA: TGTGCCACCAGCAGAGATCTCCGGGAGGCTCCGTTTAACTATGGCTACACCTTC; CDR3: CATSRDLREAPFNYGYTF
V: TRBV20-1; size: -; J: TRBJ2-2; length: 16; D: TRBD2; DNA: TGCAGTGCTAGGTCTAGCGGGAGGGCCGGCACCGGGGAGCTGTTTTTT; CDR3: CSARSSGRAGTGELFF
V: TRBV15; size: many; J: TRBJ2-7; length: 15; D: -; DNA: TGTGCCACCAGCAGCGGCAGGGGCTCATCCTACGAGCAGTACTTC; CDR3: CATSSGRGSSYEQYF
V: TRBV15; size: -; J: TRBJ2-5; length: 15; D: TRBD1; DNA: TGTGCCACCAGCAGAGATACAGGGGGCTACGAGACCCAGTACTTC; CDR3: CATSRDTGGYETQYF
V: TRBV7-2; size: -; J: TRBJ1-6; length: 15; D: TRBD1; DNA: TGTGCCAGCAGCCCCAGTGGACAGGGGCTTTCACCCCTCCACTTT; CDR3: CASSPSGQGLSPLHF
V: TRBV9; size: few; J: TRBJ2-1; length: 15; D: -; DNA: TGTGCCAGCAGCGCATCACCCAGCTCCTACAATGAGCAGTTCTTC; CDR3: CASSASPSSYNEQFF
V: TRBV10-3; size: -; J: TRBJ2-2; length: 15; D: -; DNA: TGTGCCATCAAACGAGGGTTCCGGGCCACCGGGGAGCTGTTTTTT; CDR3: CAIKRGFRATGELFF
V: TRBV19; size: -; J: TRBJ1-1; length: 13; D: -; DNA: TGTGCCAGTAGTGTCAGGGGGAACACTGAAGCTTTCTTT; CDR3: CASSVRGNTEAFF
V: TRBV29-1; size: -; J: TRBJ2-7; length: 10; D: -; DNA: TGCAGCGTTGAAGATTACGAGCAGTACTTC; CDR3: CSVEDYEQYF
V: TRBV20-1; size: -; J: TRBJ2-2; length: 14; D: -; DNA: TGCAGTGCTAGAGATTCCTTTCCCACCGGGGAGCTGTTTTTT; CDR3: CSARDSFPTGELFF
V: TRBV6-2/TRBV6-3; size: -; J: TRBJ1-6; length: 15; D: -; DNA: TGTGCCAGCAGTTACCCCCCCGGGGTCTATTCACCCCTCCACTTT; CDR3: CASSYPPGVYSPLHF
V: TRBV10-3; size: few; J: TRBJ2-7; length: 15; D: -; DNA: TGTGCCATCAGTTTTAAGGTCCTGGGCTCCTACGAGCAGTACTTC; CDR3: CAISFKVLGSYEQYF
V: TRBV20-1; size: -; J: TRBJ2-5; length: 14; D: TRBD2; DNA: TGCAGTACCTCACTAGCGGGAGGGGGGGGGACCCAGTACTTC; CDR3: CSTSLAGGGGTQYF
V: TRBV20-1; size: -; J: TRBJ1-5; length: 15; D: -; DNA: TGCAGTGCTAGAGATCACCGGGGTGGCAATCAGCCCCAGCATTTT; CDR3: CSARDHRGGNQPQHF
V: TRBV20-1; size: many; J: TRBJ1-5; length: 14; D: -; DNA: TGCAGTGCTAGCTTTGGACACCTTAATCAGCCCCAGCATTTT; CDR3: CSASFGHLNQPQHF
V: TRBV4-3; size: many; J: TRBJ1-1; length: 16; D: TRBD1; DNA: TGCGCCAGCAGCCAAGATCTGACAGGGTGGTACACTGAAGCTTTCTTT; CDR3: CASSQDLTGWYTEAFF